The 29 T cell receptor delta chains below all came from one sample that was sequenced in a study of gamma-delta T cells after stem cell transplantation. TCRdb made new clone calls on the RT-PCR reads using CATT. The profile shows over 900 delta-chain clones, 3% to 4% of them singletons. The sequenced sample consisted of gamma-delta T cells. The receptor source for this set is a human donor. It is not recorded whose cells these are; they may come from a transplant donor.

This clone ranks as large. Distinct nucleotide sequences in the sample also encode this CDR3. The rearrangement uses TRDV2 and TRDJ1, with D uncertain. The germline gives CDR1 GEAIGNYY, CDR2 EKD. This CDR3 region has 15 residues. Trimming shortened V by 0 bases and J by 0 bases, and 10 bases separated the two germline ends. The CDR3 sequence is CACDTVVPHTDKLIF. In DNA, the CDR3 is TGTGCCTGTGACACCGTGGTGCCCCACACCGATAAACTCATCTTT.

As regards this clone: The TCRdb protein comes from a much larger clone and disagrees with this DNA's translation at residue 7, likely due to a read error; the protein given here is derived from the DNA. The chain recombines TRDV2 with TRDJ1; D perhaps matches TRDD3 (6 bases). The length of the CDR3 is 17 residues. Germline CDR1 is GEAIGNYY and CDR2 is EKD. V was shortened by 1 base and J by 0 bases, with 17 bases between the two germline ends. The CDR3 reads CACDTLWDKRDTDKLIF. CDR3 nucleotides: TGTGCCTGTGACACACTGTGGGATAAACGGGACACCGATAAACTCATCTTT.

This clone was found a few times. A far larger clone differs by one base, so this is likely a read error. The chain carries TRDV2 and TRDJ1, with 7 bases fitting TRDD3. Looked up from germline, CDR1 is GEAIGNYY and CDR2 is EKD. The CDR3 loop spans 15 amino acids. CDR3: CACDPTGADTDNLIF. DNA for the CDR3: TGTGCCTGTGACCCTACTGGGGCCGACACCGATAACCTCATCTTT.

This clone is classed as medium-sized. This sequence is one base from a far larger clone and is likely a read error. This chain joins TRDV2 and TRDJ1; D is perhaps TRDD3 (5 bases). This CDR3 is built from 14 residues. The germline gives CDR1 GEAIGNYY, CDR2 EKD. V dropped 0 bases and J dropped 1 base, with 8 bases sitting between them. CDR3 bases: TGTGCCTGTGACACCGTGGGGAGCACCGATAAACTCATCTTT. It is translated as CACDTVGSTDKLIF.

This clone came up a few times. The chain links TRDV2 to TRDJ1; a weak D match, TRDD3 (5 bases). Germline CDR1 and CDR2: GEAIGNYY and EKD. Trimming took off 2 bases at V and 3 bases at J, with 24 bases between the two ends. The CDR3 has 18 residues. The CDR3 region is CACDNVTSGVIGADKLIF. CDR3 sequence (DNA): TGTGCCTGTGACAACGTGACTAGTGGGGTGATTGGCGCCGATAAACTCATCTTT.

This clone was picked up a small number of times. A far larger clone is only one base removed, so a read error is likely. The same CDR3 can be traced to other DNA sequences in this sample. The genes are TRDV2 and TRDJ1; maybe TRDD3 (7 bases). Germline lookup yields CDR1 GEAIGNYY and CDR2 EKD. CDR3 length equals 20 residues. CDR3 coding DNA: TGTGCCTGTGACACCGTTTCTTTCCTAAAGGCTGGGGGGATCACCGACAAACTCATCTTT. Translated, it gives CACDTVSFLKAGGITDKLIF.

Only a few counts were recorded for this clone. This likely traces to a read error, being one base from a far larger clone. The rearrangement uses TRDV2 and TRDJ1; 8 positions match TRDD3. The ends lost 1 base at V and 0 bases at J; junction bases unmatched: 12. Per germline, CDR1 GEAIGNYY and CDR2 EKD. The CDR3 runs 18 residues. The CDR3 region is CACDTLATGGQYTDKLIF. The CDR3 DNA follows: TGTGCCTGTGACACGTTGGCTACTGGGGGCCAGTACACCGATAAACTCATCTTT.

Details on this clone: This may be a read error, as it is one base from a much larger clone. The chain carries TRDV2 and TRDJ3, with 11 positions matching TRDD3. Trimming removed 0 bases from V and 0 bases from J; junction bases left unmatched: 3. Germline-derived CDR1 and CDR2 are GEAIGNYY and EKD. CDR3 size: 19 residues. Written as DNA, the CDR3 is TGTGCCTGTGACACCGTACTGGGGGATATCTCCTGGGACACCCGACAGATGTTTTTC. Residues: CACDTVLGDISWDTRQMFF.

This clone has just a few counts. TCRdb shows a much larger clone's protein in place of this DNA's translation, and the two differ at residue 19, likely through a read error; the protein shown is translated from the DNA. This chain joins TRDV2 and TRDJ1; no definite D call. Per the germline V gene, CDR1 is GEAIGNYY and CDR2 is EKD. This CDR3 has 21 amino acids. In DNA form, the CDR3 reads TGTGCCTGTGACACCCTCCCCGTTGAGAGTGGGTGGAAACGCCACACCGATAAACCCATCTTT. It encodes CACDTLPVESGWKRHTDKPIF.

This clone has only a few counts. This DNA's translation differs at residue 12 from TCRdb's protein, which comes from a much larger clone; a read error is likely, and the protein shown is translated from the DNA. The chain carries TRDV2 and TRDJ1, with TRDD3 matching 8 bases. The junction had 12 bases not matched to a gene; V was cut back by 0 bases and J by 4 bases. The CDR3 sequence is 17 residues long. Germline V lookup: CDR1 GEAIGNYY, CDR2 EKD. CDR3 amino acids: CACDTVGLGGNNDKLIF. The CDR3 DNA is TGTGCCTGTGACACCGTCGGACTGGGGGGAAACAACGATAAACTCATCTTT.

This clone counts as medium-sized. A far larger clone is just one base off, so this is likely a read error. The chain couples TRDV2 to TRDJ3, with 9 bases aligning to TRDD3. Germline trimming cut 0 bases from V and 7 bases from J; bases unmatched to any gene: 15. The CDR3 is made up of 20 amino acids. Germline values: CDR1 GEAIGNYY, CDR2 EKD. The CDR3 DNA sequence: TGTGCCTGTGACACCGCAGACCTGGGGGATGCGCATAAAGACACCCGACAGATGTTTTTC. This sequence encodes CACDTADLGDAHKDTRQMFF.

This clone was observed a handful of times. The protein in TCRdb stems from a much larger clone and differs at residue 9 from this DNA's translation, likely a read error; here the protein is translated from the DNA. This chain uses TRDV2 with TRDJ3; 7 nucleotides line up with TRDD3. The CDR3 is made up of 20 amino acids. The germline gives CDR1 GEAIGNYY, CDR2 EKD. Losses at the gene ends were 3 bases for V and 0 bases for J; bases not matched to a gene: 13. The CDR3 is CACDSFTGEPSSWDTRQMFF. CDR3 in DNA: TGTGCCTGTGACTCGTTTACTGGGGAACCGAGCTCCTGGGACACCCGACAGATGTTTTTC.

This clone is labeled as large (0.1 to 1%). Other DNA sequences within the sample encode an identical CDR3. The chain has TRDV2 and TRDJ3, with 9 bases matching TRDD3. V shed 3 bases and J 0 bases; nucleotides not matched to a gene: 11. The CDR3 has 20 residues. CDR1 GEAIGNYY and CDR2 EKD come from the germline V gene. CDR3 loop: CACDRVLGESSSWDTRQMFF. CDR3 nucleotide sequence: TGTGCCTGTGACCGCGTACTGGGGGAGTCAAGCTCCTGGGACACCCGACAGATGTTTTTC.

The table lists this clone with a few counts. TCRdb's protein, taken from a much larger clone, differs from this DNA's translation at residue 10, likely owing to a read error; the protein displayed comes from the DNA. The genes are TRDV2 and TRDJ1; 7 positions match TRDD3. The germline gives CDR1 GEAIGNYY, CDR2 EKD. The V gene end was trimmed by 0 bases and the J gene end by 1 base; junction bases not matched to a gene: 13. The CDR3 totals 18 residues. CDR3 in DNA: TGTGCCTGTGACACCGTCGGACTGGGGAATATTGTCACCGATAAACTCATCTTT. Its translation is CACDTVGLGNIVTDKLIF.

As for this clone: The TCRdb protein, from a much larger clone, departs from this DNA's translation at residue 12, likely by read error; the protein shown derives from the DNA. This CDR3 is CACDRGLSGPPLGDKLIF. The DNA of the CDR3 is TGTGCCTGTGACAGAGGACTTTCTGGGCCCCCCTTGGGCGATAAACTCATCTTT. The chain is built from TRDV2 and TRDJ1, with D perhaps TRDD3 (5 bases). Trimming took off 2 bases at V and 4 bases at J, with 25 bases between the two ends. Germline lookup yields CDR1 GEAIGNYY and CDR2 EKD. The CDR3 consists of 18 residues.

This clone was observed a few times. It differs at one base from a far larger clone, so likely a read error. In the same sample, other DNA sequences code for this CDR3. The V gene is TRDV2, the J gene TRDJ1; possible D gene TRDD3, 6 bases. The germline V gene has CDR1 GEAIGNYY and CDR2 EKD. The CDR3 contains 21 residues. Trimming stripped 0 bases from V and 0 bases from J, with 28 bases between. CDR3 coding DNA: TGTGCCTGTGACACCGTAAAACCTGTAGGGGGACCCAACCTGTACACCGATAAACTCATCTTT. This codes for CACDTVKPVGGPNLYTDKLIF.

Relative to its sample, this clone is large (0.1 to 1%). This likely came from a read error, as a far larger clone is one base away. The rearrangement links TRDV2 to TRDJ3; 12 bases are a match to TRDD3. In germline, CDR1 is GEAIGNYY, CDR2 EKD. V shed 3 bases and J 7 bases; nucleotides not matched to a gene: 15. The CDR3 runs to 20 residues. The CDR3 coding sequence is TGTGCCTGTGACGCCGCAGACCTGGGGGATACGCATAAAGACACCCGACAGATGTTTTTC. This codes for CACDAADLGDTHKDTRQMFF.

Sample share makes this clone large. The sample contains more than one DNA sequence encoding this CDR3. J is TRDJ1 and V is TRDV2; D might be TRDD3 (6 bases). Germline CDR1 and CDR2: GEAIGNYY and EKD. The CDR3 runs to 14 residues. V lost 0 bases and J lost 1, with 8 bases in between. Here the CDR3 reads CACDTWGSTDKLIF. Written as DNA, the CDR3 is TGTGCCTGTGACACCTGGGGATCCACCGATAAACTCATCTTT.

This clone was detected only a few times. The protein TCRdb gives is from a much larger clone and does not agree with this DNA's translation at residue 9, likely a read error; the protein shown here comes from the DNA. The V gene is TRDV2, the J gene TRDJ1; D is unresolved. This CDR3 comprises 14 residues. The V gene lost 3 bases and the J gene lost 3 bases, with 13 bases spanning the gap. Germline V CDR1 and CDR2: GEAIGNYY, EKD. The CDR3: CACDLLSDADKLIF. The DNA for the CDR3 is TGTGCCTGTGACCTCCTTTCCGACGCCGATAAACTCATCTTT.

A word on this clone: TCRdb lists the protein of a much larger clone for this DNA, which differs at residue 15, so this is likely a read error; the protein given here is translated from the DNA itself. The chain links TRDV2 to TRDJ3; 12 nucleotides align to TRDD3. Germline V gene data show CDR1 as GEAIGNYY and CDR2 as EKD. The length of the CDR3 is 20 residues. The CDR3 sequence is CACDTVLGDTSSWDIRQMFF. The CDR3 region has the DNA TGTGCCTGTGACACCGTTCTGGGGGATACGAGCTCCTGGGACATCCGACAGATGTTTTTC.

This clone has a handful of counts. This DNA's translation differs at residue 10 from TCRdb's protein, which comes from a much larger clone; a read error is likely, and the protein shown is translated from the DNA. For the CDR3, the DNA is TGTGCCTGTGACACCGTAAACGGTCTGGTGGATACGACATCTAACACCGATAAACTCATCTTT. Its protein is CACDTVNGLVDTTSNTDKLIF. The chain has TRDV2 and TRDJ1, with 7 nucleotides matching TRDD3. Germline CDR1 reads GEAIGNYY; CDR2 reads EKD. The V and J ends lost 0 bases and 0 bases, in that order; junction bases with no gene match: 21. This CDR3 has 21 amino acids.

Comment on this clone: A far larger clone is one nucleotide away, so this likely arose from a read error. Other nucleotide sequences from this sample produce the same CDR3. The J gene is TRDJ2, the V gene TRDV2; D possibly corresponds to TRDD3 (5 bases). The V gene's germline CDR1 is GEAIGNYY and CDR2 EKD. The CDR3 spans 14 residues. CDR3 sequence: CACDTVGGTAQLFF. The DNA for the CDR3 is TGCGCCTGTGACACCGTCGGGGGGACAGCACAACTCTTCTTT.

Concerning this clone itself: A far larger clone lies a single base away; this is likely a read error. The sample holds other DNA sequences that translate to the same CDR3. The chain carries TRDV2 and TRDJ3; 9 positions match TRDD3. This CDR3 region has 20 residues. Germline loops: CDR1 GEAIGNYY, CDR2 EKD. CDR3: CACDGTGGGSPTWDTRQMFF. CDR3 nucleotide sequence: TGTGCCTGTGACGGTACTGGGGGAGGATCCCCCACCTGGGATACCCGACAGATGTTTTTC.

As for this clone: This likely reflects a read error, since a far larger clone is one base away. The chain recombines TRDV2 with TRDJ1; maybe TRDD3 (5 bases). The ends were cut back, 0 bases at V and 5 bases at J, with 15 bases in the middle. CDR1 GEAIGNYY and CDR2 EKD come from the germline V gene. The CDR3 is 15 amino acids. CDR3 bases: TGTGCCTGTGACACCGTAATTGGGGAGAAGGATAAACTCATCTTT. Its protein is CACDTVIGEKDKLIF.

With regard to this clone: Translating this DNA gives a protein that differs at residue 9 from the TCRdb one, which belongs to a much larger clone; a read error is likely, and the protein shown is this translation. The rearrangement links TRDV2 to TRDJ1, with D possibly called TRDD1 or TRDD3 (5 bases each). The V gene lost 4 bases and the J gene lost 1 base, with 15 bases spanning the gap. This CDR3 region has 15 residues. Germline CDR1 reads GEAIGNYY; CDR2 reads EKD. This CDR3 reads CACDSVLEITDKLIF. The CDR3 DNA follows: TGTGCCTGTGATTCCGTACTGGAAATCACCGATAAACTCATCTTT.

The sample holds a few counts of this clone. A far larger clone is only one base removed, so a read error is likely. The sample holds other DNA sequences that translate to the same CDR3. The genes are TRDV2 and TRDJ1; D remains unclear. This CDR3 is built from 15 residues. In germline, CDR1 is GEAIGNYY, CDR2 EKD. The CDR3 DNA follows: TGCGCCTGTGACACAGTCGGAGGCCACCCCGATAAACTCATCTTT. This codes for CACDTVGGHPDKLIF.

By sample share, this clone is medium-sized. A read error is the likely source, as a far larger clone sits one nucleotide away. This rearrangement joins TRDV2 to TRDJ1, with a tentative D call TRDD2 (6 bases). The CDR3 is 14 amino acids. The germline CDR1 and CDR2 sequences are GEAIGNYY and EKD. V was clipped by 3 bases and J by 0 bases, with 10 bases between them. CDR3 DNA sequence: TGTGCCTGTGACCTCCCTTCCGACACCGATAAACTCATCTTT. Translation gives CACDLPSDTDKLIF.

Only a few counts were recorded for this clone. A far larger clone is off by one base, so a read error is likely. Within the sample, other DNA sequences also encode this same CDR3. The chain is built from TRDV2 and TRDJ1, with 7 bases aligning to TRDD3. The CDR3 is made up of 17 amino acids. Losses at the gene ends were 0 bases for V and 1 base for J; bases not matched to a gene: 10. Germline loops: CDR1 GEAIGNYY, CDR2 EKD. CDR3 sequence reads: CACDTLGGGPSTDKLIF. CDR3 nucleotide sequence: TGTGCCTGTGACACCCTTGGTGGGGGACCCTCCACCGATAAACTCATCTTT.

This clone was detected only a few times. Possible read error: a much larger clone is one base away. The identical CDR3 is also encoded by other nucleotide sequences in the sample. This chain joins TRDV2 and TRDJ2, with 7 positions matching TRDD3. J was trimmed by 0 bases and V by 1 base; bases with no gene match: 25. In germline, CDR1 is GEAIGNYY, CDR2 EKD. This CDR3 has 23 amino acids. The CDR3 is CACDTIHGSGFLGDRALTAQLFF. The CDR3 DNA reads as TGTGCCTGTGACACAATACACGGTAGCGGTTTTTTGGGGGACCGGGCTTTGACAGCACAACTCTTCTTT.